This T cell receptor beta chain is drawn from a study of T cells in Graves' hyperthyroidism and ophthalmopathy. Study information: Peripheral blood was secured at the point of initial diagnosis, before any treatment.

Germline CDR1 and CDR2: MNHEY and SMNVEV (reference sequence). Trimming removed 0 bases at V and 4 bases at J, with 16 bases between. The CDR3 contains 17 residues. With a duration under 2 months, the hyperthyroidism was newly diagnosed in patients aged 18 to 65. Every diagnosis used clinical symptoms, serum thyroxine and TRAb, thyroid ultrasound and orbital computed tomography. RNA transcripts gave rise to amplified TCR beta CDR3 regions. HTBI primers were used for first-round RT-PCR of the TCR CDR3. Each CDR3 protein is one row after TCRdb ran MiXCR on the multiplex PCR reads. The sample lists some 500,000 distinct CDR3 sequences, around an eighth occurring once. At least ten counts were recorded for this clonotype. Its antigen is unidentified. Study-level results: The model's output predicted ophthalmopathy at a median of approximately 6.5 months prior to onset.

This TCR derives from a woman aged 18-29 years with Graves' hyperthyroidism. Sequenced: blood. The chain uses TRBV27 and TRBJ2-1; D uncertain. The chain's CDR3 is CASSLSLDGLGYNEQFF. CDR3 nucleotide sequence: TGTGCCAGCAGTTTATCCCTGGACGGTTTGGGGTACAATGAGCAGTTCTTC.